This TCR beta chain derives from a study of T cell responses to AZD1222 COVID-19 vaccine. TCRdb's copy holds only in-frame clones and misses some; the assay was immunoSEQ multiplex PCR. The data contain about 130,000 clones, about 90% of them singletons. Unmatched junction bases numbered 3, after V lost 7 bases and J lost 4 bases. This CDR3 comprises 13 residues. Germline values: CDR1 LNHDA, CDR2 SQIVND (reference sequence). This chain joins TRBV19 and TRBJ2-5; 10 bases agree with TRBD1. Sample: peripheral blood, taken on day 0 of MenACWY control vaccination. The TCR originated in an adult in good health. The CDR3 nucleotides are TGTGCCAGTAACGGACAGGGGGGAGAGACCCAGTACTTC. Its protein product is CASNGQGGETQYF.